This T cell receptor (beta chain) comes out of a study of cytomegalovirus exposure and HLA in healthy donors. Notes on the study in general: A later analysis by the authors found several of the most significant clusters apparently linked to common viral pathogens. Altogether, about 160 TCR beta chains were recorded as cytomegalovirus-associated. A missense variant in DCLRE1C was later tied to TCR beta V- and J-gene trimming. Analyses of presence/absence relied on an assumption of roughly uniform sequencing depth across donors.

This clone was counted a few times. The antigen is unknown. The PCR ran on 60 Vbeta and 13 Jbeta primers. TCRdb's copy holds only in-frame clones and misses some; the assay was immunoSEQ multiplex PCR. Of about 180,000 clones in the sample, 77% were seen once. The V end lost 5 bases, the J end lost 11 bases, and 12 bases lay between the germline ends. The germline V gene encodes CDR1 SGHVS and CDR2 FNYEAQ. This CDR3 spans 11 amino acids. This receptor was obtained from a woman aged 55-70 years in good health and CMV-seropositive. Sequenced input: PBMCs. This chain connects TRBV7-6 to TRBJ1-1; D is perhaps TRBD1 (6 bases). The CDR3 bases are TGTGCCAGCAGCCCCAACAGGGACGCTTTCTTT. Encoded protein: CASSPNRDAFF.